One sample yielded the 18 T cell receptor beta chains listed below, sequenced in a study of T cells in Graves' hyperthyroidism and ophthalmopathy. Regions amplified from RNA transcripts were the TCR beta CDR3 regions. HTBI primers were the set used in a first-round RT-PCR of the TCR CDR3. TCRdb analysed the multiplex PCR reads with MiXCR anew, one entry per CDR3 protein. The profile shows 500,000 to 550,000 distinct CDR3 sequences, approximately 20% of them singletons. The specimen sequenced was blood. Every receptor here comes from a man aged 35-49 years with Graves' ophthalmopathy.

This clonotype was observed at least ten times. CDR3 coding DNA: TGTGCCAGCAGCCTCAGACAGGGAGGGAACACCGGGGAGCTGTTTTTT. Its translation: CASSLRQGGNTGELFF. This chain links TRBV3-1 with TRBJ2-2, with D perhaps matching TRBD1 (7 bases). This CDR3 contains 16 residues. Germline V gene sequence: CDR1 LGHDT, CDR2 YNNKEL (reference sequence). Deletions cut 4 bases from V and 1 base from J, with 13 bases between.

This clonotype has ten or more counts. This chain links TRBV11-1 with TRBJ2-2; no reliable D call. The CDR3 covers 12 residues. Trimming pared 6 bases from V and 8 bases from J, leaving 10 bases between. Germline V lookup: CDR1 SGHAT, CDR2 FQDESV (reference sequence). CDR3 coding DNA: TGTGCCAGCAGGCTCCTGGGGGGGGAGCTGTTTTTT. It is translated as CASRLLGGELFF.

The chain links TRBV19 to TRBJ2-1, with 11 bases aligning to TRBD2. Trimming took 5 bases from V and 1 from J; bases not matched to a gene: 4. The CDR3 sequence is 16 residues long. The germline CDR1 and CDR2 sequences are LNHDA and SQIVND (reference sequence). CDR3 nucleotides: TGTGCCAGTAGTGGGACTAGCGGTTTTTCCTACAATGAGCAGTTCTTC. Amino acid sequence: CASSGTSGFSYNEQFF.

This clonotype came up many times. The DNA for the CDR3 is TGTGCCTGGAGTGAGCAGGGACTTGAAGCTTTCTTT. This translates into CAWSEQGLEAFF. V and J are TRBV30 and TRBJ1-1; TRBD1 is a possible D gene (5 bases). With 1 base removed from V and 7 bases from J, the gap between germline ends came to 10 bases. The CDR3 runs to 12 residues. The germline gives CDR1 GTSNPN, CDR2 SVGIG (reference sequence).

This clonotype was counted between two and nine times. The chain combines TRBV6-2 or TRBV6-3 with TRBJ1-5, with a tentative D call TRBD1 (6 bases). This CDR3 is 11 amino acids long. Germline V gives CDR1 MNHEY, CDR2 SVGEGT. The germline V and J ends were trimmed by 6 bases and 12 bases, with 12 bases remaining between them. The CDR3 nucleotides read TGTGCCAGCAGCCTATCAGGGGTCCAGCATTTT. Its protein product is CASSLSGVQHF.

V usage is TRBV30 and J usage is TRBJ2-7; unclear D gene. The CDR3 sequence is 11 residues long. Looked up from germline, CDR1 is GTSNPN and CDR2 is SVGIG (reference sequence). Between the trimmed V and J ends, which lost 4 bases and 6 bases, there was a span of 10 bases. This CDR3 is CAWITGIEQYF. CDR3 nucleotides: TGTGCCTGGATCACCGGTATCGAGCAGTACTTC.

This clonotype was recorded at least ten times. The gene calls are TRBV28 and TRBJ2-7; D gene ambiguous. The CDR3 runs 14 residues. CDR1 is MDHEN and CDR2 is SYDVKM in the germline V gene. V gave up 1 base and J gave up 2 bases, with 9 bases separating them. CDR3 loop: CASSLSTLPYEQYF. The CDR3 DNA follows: TGTGCCAGCAGTTTATCCACTCTTCCCTACGAGCAGTACTTC.

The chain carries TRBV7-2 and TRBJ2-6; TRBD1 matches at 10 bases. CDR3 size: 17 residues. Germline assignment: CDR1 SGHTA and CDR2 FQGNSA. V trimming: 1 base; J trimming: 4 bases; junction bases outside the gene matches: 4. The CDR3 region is CASSLGQGAGGANVLTF. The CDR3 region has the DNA TGTGCCAGCAGCTTAGGACAGGGGGCGGGCGGGGCCAACGTCCTGACTTTC.

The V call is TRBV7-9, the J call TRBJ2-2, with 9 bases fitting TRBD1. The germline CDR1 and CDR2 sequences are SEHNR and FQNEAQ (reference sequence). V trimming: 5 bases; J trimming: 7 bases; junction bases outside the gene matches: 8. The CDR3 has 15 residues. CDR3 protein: CASSLRTGAYGELFF. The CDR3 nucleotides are TGTGCCAGCAGCCTACGGACAGGGGCATACGGGGAGCTGTTTTTT.

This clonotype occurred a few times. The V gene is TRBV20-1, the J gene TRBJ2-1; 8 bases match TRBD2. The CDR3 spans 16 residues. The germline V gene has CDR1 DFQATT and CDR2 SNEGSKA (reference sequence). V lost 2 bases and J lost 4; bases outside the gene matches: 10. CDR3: CSARSGELADYNEQFF. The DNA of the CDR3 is TGCAGTGCTAGATCAGGGGAACTAGCGGATTACAATGAGCAGTTCTTC.

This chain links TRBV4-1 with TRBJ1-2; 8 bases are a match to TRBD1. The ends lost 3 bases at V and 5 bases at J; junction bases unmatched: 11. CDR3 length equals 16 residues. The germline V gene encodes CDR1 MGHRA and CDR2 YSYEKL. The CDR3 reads CASSQASGQGVYGYTF. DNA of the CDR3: TGCGCCAGCAGCCAGGCGTCCGGACAGGGCGTATATGGCTACACCTTC.

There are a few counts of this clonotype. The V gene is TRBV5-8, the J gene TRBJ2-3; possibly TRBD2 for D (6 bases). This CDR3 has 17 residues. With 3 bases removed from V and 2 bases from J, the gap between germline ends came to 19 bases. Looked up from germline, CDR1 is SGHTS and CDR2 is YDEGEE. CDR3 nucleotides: TGTGCCAGCAGCTCACCCAGCGGGCGGTTGGCCACAGATACGCAGTATTTT. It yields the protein CASSSPSGRLATDTQYF.

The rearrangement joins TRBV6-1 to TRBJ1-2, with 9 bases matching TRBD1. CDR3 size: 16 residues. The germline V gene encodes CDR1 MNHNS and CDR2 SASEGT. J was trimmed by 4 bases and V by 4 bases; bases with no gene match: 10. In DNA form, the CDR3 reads TGTGCCAGCAGTGCTCCGGGACAGGGCTTATCCTATGGCTACACCTTC. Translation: CASSAPGQGLSYGYTF.

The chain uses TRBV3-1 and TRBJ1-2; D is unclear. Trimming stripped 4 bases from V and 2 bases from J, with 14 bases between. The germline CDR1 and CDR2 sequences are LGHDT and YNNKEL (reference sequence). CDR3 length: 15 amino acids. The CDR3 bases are TGTGCCAGCAGCCCCATCGGTGATAGAAACTATGGCTACACCTTC. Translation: CASSPIGDRNYGYTF.

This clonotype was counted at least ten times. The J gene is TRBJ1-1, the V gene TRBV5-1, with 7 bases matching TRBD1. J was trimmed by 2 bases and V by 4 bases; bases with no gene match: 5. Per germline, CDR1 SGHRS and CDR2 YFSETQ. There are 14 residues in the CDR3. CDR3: CASSPGTVNTEAFF. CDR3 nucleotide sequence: TGCGCCAGCAGCCCCGGGACAGTAAACACTGAAGCTTTCTTT. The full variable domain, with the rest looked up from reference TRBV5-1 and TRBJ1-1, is KAGVTQTPRYLIKTRGQQVTLSCSPISGHRSVSWYQQTPGQGLQFLFEYFSETQRNKGNFPGRFSGRQFSNSRSEMNVSTLELGDSALYLCASSPGTVNTEAFFGQGTRLTVV.

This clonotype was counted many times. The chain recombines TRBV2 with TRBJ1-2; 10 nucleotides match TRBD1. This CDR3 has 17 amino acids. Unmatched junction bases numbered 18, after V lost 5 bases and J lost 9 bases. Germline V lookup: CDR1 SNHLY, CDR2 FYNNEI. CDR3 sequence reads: CASSLTRRPRDRGSYTF. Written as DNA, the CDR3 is TGTGCCAGCAGTCTTACCCGAAGACCCCGGGACAGGGGAAGCTACACCTTC.

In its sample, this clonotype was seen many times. The CDR3 coding sequence is TGTGCCAGCAGCTTTCGCGGGGTAATAGGGGAGACCCAGTACTTC. Its translation: CASSFRGVIGETQYF. The rearrangement links TRBV5-6 to TRBJ2-5, with D tentatively TRBD2 (6 bases). V shed 2 bases and J shed 5 bases, with 16 bases lying between them. CDR1 is SGHDT and CDR2 is YYEEEE in the germline V gene. The CDR3 extends over 15 amino acids.

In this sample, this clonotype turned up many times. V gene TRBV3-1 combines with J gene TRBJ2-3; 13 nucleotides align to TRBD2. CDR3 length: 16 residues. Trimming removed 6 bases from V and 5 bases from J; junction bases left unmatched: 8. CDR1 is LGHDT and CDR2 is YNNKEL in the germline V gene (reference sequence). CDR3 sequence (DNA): TGTGCCAGCAGACGGACTAGCGGGGGAACCTTAGATACGCAGTATTTT. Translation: CASRRTSGGTLDTQYF.